The TCR beta chain described here comes from a study of Graves' ophthalmopathy and Graves' hyperthyroidism (dated by TCRdb to 2016 to 2019). As for the study more broadly: Peripheral blood was collected before any treatment was given, at the time of initial diagnosis. The independent validation cohort included under 20 hyperthyroidism patients plus 17 patients who later progressed from hyperthyroidism to ophthalmopathy. Following sample collection, hyperthyroidism patients were given methimazole at a starting dose of 30 mg daily, and ophthalmopathy patients were given high-dose intravenous methylprednisolone. A discovery set of more than 90 patients (roughly 41 ophthalmopathy, 55 to 65 stable hyperthyroidism) was enrolled to explore V-J signatures distinguishing ophthalmopathy from hyperthyroidism. T-cell repertoires of thyroid tissue and blood were compared in over 5 hyperthyroidism patients. In total, 135 blood samples were TCR-sequenced: fewer than 50 ophthalmopathy, roughly 80 hyperthyroidism and around 17 hyperthyroidism-to-ophthalmopathy patients. The 90 to 100 discovery patients were randomly divided into training and test sets at a 7:3 ratio. The study used TCR beta repertoire signatures to distinguish Graves' ophthalmopathy from Graves' hyperthyroidism and to predict progression to ophthalmopathy.

Results the study describes overall, beyond this receptor: In cross-validation, the 13-signature model distinguished ophthalmopathy from stable hyperthyroidism with 85% to 90% sensitivity and around 82% specificity, and in the test set the corresponding values were roughly 78% and 74%. Most expanded thyroid clonotypes with a frequency above 0.001 also appeared in blood, which suggests that blood repertoires may reflect the immune response in the thyroid. Sample size was not statistically predetermined, and group allocation was not concealed from the investigators. In validation, the model predicted ophthalmopathy progression with over 60% sensitivity and roughly 72% specificity; some 13 predicted patients were CT-confirmed with GO in a median of around 6 months.

TCR beta CDR3 regions were amplified from RNA transcripts for repertoire sequencing. The first round was an RT-PCR using HTBI primers with the Qiagen OneStep RT-PCR kit, and this first round was followed by a second-round multiplex PCR, then size selection and purification. Libraries were sequenced on an Illumina HiSeq2000 using paired-end 100 bp reads. The study's processing was this. SOAPnuke was used to process the reads, removing any read that contained adapters or uncalled bases, had a mean Phred below 15, or lacked an exact match to the constant primer or identifier. High-quality paired reads were merged with COPE v1.2.5. Unique nucleotide sequences were defined as clonotypes and aligned to IMGT TRB V, D and J references using MiTCR v1.1. Only V-J combinations with frequency above 0.0001 were analysed, covering approximately 99% of repertoires. For each V-J combination, a TCR clonal expansion and chaos score was defined as the ratio of F50 clonal expansion to chaos observed in the TCRdist matrix. Welch's t-statistics and random forest were used to reduce the features to roughly 14 V-J combinations, which were then used as input to a naive Bayes classifier. Thyroid-blood repertoire similarity was quantified with the Morisita-Horn index. TCRdb reran the public reads through fastp at Q25 and MiXCR, keeping productive beta chains. Entries are consolidated by CDR3 protein sequence, retaining the most common genes and DNA. These V and J calls are TCRdb output, not the study's own analysis. In all, the sample holds hundreds of thousands of distinct CDR3 sequences, and about a fifth of those were seen once. Jointly, the top ten make up roughly 6.9% of the sample.

Hyperthyroidism was defined as stable when no progression to ophthalmopathy occurred within 18 months of follow-up. Patients with hyperthyroidism were aged 18 to 65 years, had been newly diagnosed, and had a disease duration of less than 2 months. Patients with other autoimmune diseases, uncontrolled infections, pregnancy or lactation were excluded from the study. Clinical symptoms, serum thyroxine, TRAb, thyroid ultrasound and orbital computed tomography were used for diagnosis. PBMCs were isolated from 10 ml of fresh peripheral blood by Ficoll-Paque density gradient centrifugation. Trizol reagent was used to extract the total RNA, and its quality was then checked on an Agilent 2100 Bioanalyzer. On this clonotype itself: Its antigen is not yet known. No qualities accompany the bases; no much larger clone lies one base away.

Trimmed from V: 6 bases; trimmed from J: 10 bases; junction bases lacking a gene match: 8. CDR1 and CDR2 (SEHNR, FQNEAQ) derive from the germline V gene (reference sequence). Counted from cysteine to phenylalanine, this CDR3 has 15 amino acids. CDR3 DNA is the only sequence kept; it has 45 bases, read in frame from the first base. The TCR originated in a woman aged 18-29 years with stable Graves' hyperthyroidism. Some clones in this sample may be carry-over from other donors' samples. Donor details come from another sample of the same person, matched by shared clones. The source material was peripheral blood. This chain joins TRBV7-9 to TRBJ1-6; the junction holds 11 bases that match TRBD1. The encoded CDR3 is CASRGTGGSGSPLHF. The DNA reads as follows: TGTGCCAGCAGGGGGACAGGGGGAAGCGGCTCACCCCTCCACTTT.